Included here is one T cell receptor (beta chain) sequence, with context. The data are from a study of blood T cell repertoires in COVID-19. Turning to the study itself: Researchers got acute and convalescent COVID-19 samples from the United States, Italy and Spain.

Trimming cost V 0 bases and J 4 bases, with 11 bases left between them. This CDR3 is 15 amino acids long. Germline CDR1 is SNHLY and CDR2 is FYNNEI. Clones were read by immunoSEQ multiplex PCR, and TCRdb kept only the in-frame ones, dropping some. Among around 100,000 clones, roughly 84% were seen once, and the ten largest hold about 2%. The sequenced sample was peripheral blood. J is TRBJ2-3 and V is TRBV2, with D possibly TRBD1 on 5 matching bases. The clonotype comes from a human donor in a cohort sampled during active COVID-19. Here the CDR3 DNA reads TGTGCCAGCAGTGAAGCGGGGCTAAGATCAGATACGCAGTATTTT. Protein: CASSEAGLRSDTQYF.